A selection of T cell receptor beta chains follows, all from one sample in a study of T cells in Graves' hyperthyroidism and ophthalmopathy. TCRdb independently ran MiXCR on the multiplex PCR reads; one entry per CDR3 protein. The profile shows 550,000 to 800,000 distinct CDR3 sequences, roughly 17% of them singletons. The source material was blood. The receptors here all came from a man aged 50 to 60 with Graves' hyperthyroidism. CDR3s include the opening cysteine and the closing phenylalanine or tryptophan. Each record gives: clone size, V gene, D gene, J gene, CDR3 protein, CDR3 DNA. The D gene is left open where the match is weak. Size values are once, few and many counts, or a class for expanded clones, and some rows have none.

size: many; V: TRBV29-1; D: .; J: TRBJ1-2; CDR3: CSVERTGQYGYTF; DNA: TGCAGCGTTGAGAGGACGGGACAATATGGCTACACCTTC
size: once; V: TRBV12-3/TRBV12-4; D: TRBD2; J: TRBJ2-1; CDR3: CASSLLAGKREQFF; DNA: TGTGCCAGCAGTTTACTAGCGGGAAAGAGGGAGCAGTTCTTC
size: .; V: TRBV2; D: .; J: TRBJ2-5; CDR3: CASSGYGYQETQYF; DNA: TGTGCCAGCAGTGGTTACGGATACCAAGAGACCCAGTACTTC
size: .; V: TRBV30; D: TRBD1; J: TRBJ1-3; CDR3: CAWTRDRGNTIYF; DNA: TGTGCCTGGACCCGGGACAGAGGAAACACCATATATTTT
size: once; V: TRBV6-5; D: TRBD2; J: TRBJ2-3; CDR3: CASSSMSGVTDTQYF; DNA: TGTGCCAGCAGTTCGATGAGCGGGGTCACAGATACGCAGTATTTT
size: many; V: TRBV28; D: TRBD1; J: TRBJ1-4; CDR3: CASSFPRTGEKLFF; DNA: TGTGCCAGCAGCTTCCCCCGGACAGGGGAAAAACTGTTTTTT
size: many; V: TRBV29-1; D: TRBD1; J: TRBJ2-7; CDR3: CSVQRQGRWYEQYF; DNA: TGCAGCGTACAACGACAGGGGAGGTGGTACGAGCAGTACTTC
size: few; V: TRBV7-6; D: TRBD2; J: TRBJ2-7; CDR3: CASSGLLAGLGSSYEQYF; DNA: TGTGCCAGCAGTGGGTTGCTAGCGGGATTAGGGAGCTCCTACGAGCAGTACTTC
size: many; V: TRBV20-1; D: .; J: TRBJ2-7; CDR3: CSASLVAHEQYF; DNA: TGCAGCGCTTCCCTAGTGGCCCACGAGCAGTACTTC
size: many; V: TRBV2; D: .; J: TRBJ2-1; CDR3: CASSPFEGGEQFF; DNA: TGTGCCAGCAGCCCATTTGAGGGGGGTGAGCAGTTCTTC
size: many; V: TRBV27; D: .; J: TRBJ2-1; CDR3: CASSLLPRGNEQFF; DNA: TGTGCCAGCAGTTTGCTCCCCAGGGGCAATGAGCAGTTCTTC
size: many; V: TRBV6-1; D: TRBD1; J: TRBJ1-1; CDR3: CASSNPYRGRTEAFF; DNA: TGTGCCAGCAGTAACCCCTACAGGGGGCGAACTGAAGCTTTCTTT
size: many; V: TRBV5-1; D: TRBD2; J: TRBJ2-7; CDR3: CASSPITSGTDEQYF; DNA: TGCGCCAGCAGCCCTATAACTAGCGGGACGGACGAGCAGTACTTC
size: few; V: TRBV6-1; D: .; J: TRBJ1-1; CDR3: CASSDPGLKNTEAFF; DNA: TGTGCCAGCAGTGACCCGGGACTGAAGAACACTGAAGCTTTCTTT
size: .; V: TRBV5-5; D: TRBD1; J: TRBJ2-1; CDR3: CASSWAGTGGLNEQFF; DNA: TGTGCCAGCAGCTGGGCCGGGACAGGGGGCTTAAATGAGCAGTTCTTC
size: .; V: TRBV30; D: TRBD1; J: TRBJ1-1; CDR3: CAWNLRTGMSTEAFF; DNA: TGTGCCTGGAATCTAAGGACAGGGATGAGCACTGAAGCTTTCTTT
size: few; V: TRBV9; D: TRBD2; J: TRBJ2-1; CDR3: CASSPRTSGRADEQFF; DNA: TGTGCCAGCAGCCCCCGGACTAGCGGGAGGGCCGATGAGCAGTTCTTC
size: few; V: TRBV9; D: TRBD2; J: TRBJ2-1; CDR3: CASSVEAWSGGHQFF; DNA: TGTGCCAGCAGCGTAGAGGCATGGTCGGGAGGCCACCAGTTCTTC
size: many; V: TRBV12-3/TRBV12-4; D: .; J: TRBJ2-7; CDR3: CASSLGTAEQYF; DNA: TGTGCCAGCAGTTTAGGGACAGCAGAGCAGTACTTC
size: many; V: TRBV7-2; D: TRBD1; J: TRBJ2-3; CDR3: CASSFHQGAGTDTQYF; DNA: TGTGCCAGCAGCTTCCACCAGGGGGCAGGCACAGATACGCAGTATTTT
size: few; V: TRBV28; D: .; J: TRBJ2-7; CDR3: CASSSKSAPGRVSYEQYF; DNA: TGTGCCAGCAGTTCAAAAAGCGCACCCGGGCGAGTCTCCTACGAGCAGTACTTC
size: many; V: TRBV28; D: .; J: TRBJ2-7; CDR3: CPPPLQGTYEQYF; DNA: TGCCCGCCCCCTTTACAGGGCACCTACGAGCAGTACTTC
size: many; V: TRBV6-1; D: TRBD1; J: TRBJ1-3; CDR3: CASSRTGTGNTIYF; DNA: TGTGCCAGCAGCCGGACAGGGACTGGAAACACCATATATTTT